One sample yielded the 31 T cell receptor beta chains listed below, sequenced in a study of T cell responses to AZD1222 COVID-19 vaccine. TCRdb keeps only in-frame clones here, not all; method: immunoSEQ multiplex PCR. There are about 150,000 clones in the sample; about nine tenths occur only once, and roughly 1.2% lies in the top ten. The specimen was peripheral blood, collected 28 days after the second AZD1222 dose. These receptors all come from an adult who received the AZD1222 COVID-19 vaccine.

CDR3: CASSTDGFTGELFF. The CDR3 DNA sequence: TGTGCCAGCAGCACCGACGGATTCACCGGGGAGCTGTTTTTT. The chain employs TRBV5-4 and TRBJ2-2; D call uncertain. There are 14 residues in the CDR3. The ends were cut back, 4 bases at V and 4 bases at J, with 11 bases in the middle. Germline values: CDR1 SGHNT, CDR2 YYREEE (reference sequence).

The chain is built from TRBV4-1 and TRBJ2-2; D possibly corresponds to TRBD1 (5 bases). The CDR3 runs 14 residues. Trimming pared 5 bases from V and 3 bases from J, leaving 10 bases between. Germline values: CDR1 MGHRA, CDR2 YSYEKL. The chain's CDR3 is CASSFQGYTGELFF. The CDR3 nucleotides read TGCGCCAGCAGCTTCCAGGGATACACCGGGGAGCTGTTTTTT.

This chain links TRBV6-5 with TRBJ1-1; TRBD1 might be the D (5 bases). V lost 7 bases and J lost 9, with 15 bases in between. Per germline, CDR1 MNHEY and CDR2 SVGAGI. The CDR3 sequence is 12 residues long. CDR3 bases: TGTGCCAGCACCAACTCGGGGGTAAAAGCTTTCTTT. Residues: CASTNSGVKAFF.

The chain recombines TRBV10-3 with TRBJ2-1; TRBD1 matches 10 bases. Germline V gives CDR1 ENHRY, CDR2 SYGVKD. The CDR3 has 16 amino acids. After removal of 0 bases from V and 4 bases from J, the junction contained 3 bases not matched to a gene. CDR3 region: CAISESDRGGYNEQFF. CDR3 DNA sequence: TGTGCCATCAGTGAGTCGGACAGGGGGGGGTACAATGAGCAGTTCTTC.

This clone was found once. The chain carries TRBV2 and TRBJ2-1; D possibly corresponds to TRBD2 (5 bases). Deletions cut 7 bases from V and 1 base from J, with 14 bases between. Germline-derived CDR1 and CDR2 are SNHLY and FYNNEI. The CDR3 spans 15 residues. CDR3 nucleotides: TGTGCCAGCACCACCGGCGGGTTTTCCTACAATGAGCAGTTCTTC. It specifies CASTTGGFSYNEQFF.

This chain links TRBV20-1 with TRBJ2-1, with 7 bases matching TRBD2. Per germline, CDR1 DFQATT and CDR2 SNEGSKA (reference sequence). V trimming: 3 bases; J trimming: 5 bases; junction bases outside the gene matches: 10. This CDR3 comprises 15 residues. The CDR3 loop is CSASYGRRNHNEQFF. CDR3 sequence (DNA): TGCAGTGCTAGTTACGGGAGGCGGAATCACAATGAGCAGTTCTTC.

This chain connects TRBV9 to TRBJ2-7; perhaps TRBD1 as D (6 bases). V was trimmed by 3 bases and J by 3 bases, leaving 10 bases between them. The CDR3 has 13 residues. Germline loops: CDR1 SGDLS, CDR2 YYNGEE. CDR3 nucleotide sequence: TGTGCCAGCAGCGGGGGGCCCCTCTACGAGCAGTACTTC. This translates into CASSGGPLYEQYF. The variable domain in full, completed from reference TRBV9 and TRBJ2-7, reads DSGVTQTPKHLITATGQRVTLRCSPRSGDLSVYWYQQSLDQGLQFLIQYYNGEERAKGNILERFSAQQFPDLHSELNLSSLELGDSALYFCASSGGPLYEQYFGPGTRLTVT.

This chain joins TRBV5-1 and TRBJ1-4; D perhaps matches TRBD1 (5 bases). The germline V gene has CDR1 SGHRS and CDR2 YFSETQ. V was clipped by 4 bases and J by 3 bases, with 10 bases between them. The CDR3 consists of 14 residues. The CDR3 loop is CASSHTGPNEKLFF. The DNA for the CDR3 is TGCGCCAGCAGCCACACAGGTCCTAATGAAAAACTGTTTTTT.

This clone was counted once. The chain joins TRBV15 to TRBJ2-1; 11 nucleotides agree with TRBD2. Germline CDR1 LNHNV, CDR2 YYDKDF (reference sequence). The CDR3 consists of 16 residues. V trimming: 3 bases; J trimming: 5 bases; junction bases outside the gene matches: 6. This chain's CDR3 is CATSRGGLAENNEQFF. In DNA form, the CDR3 reads TGTGCCACCAGCAGGGGGGGACTAGCGGAGAACAATGAGCAGTTCTTC.

This sequence joins TRBV7-2 and TRBJ2-5; no reliable D call. There are 13 residues in the CDR3. The germline CDR1 and CDR2 sequences are SGHTA and FQGNSA. V lost 1 base and J lost 3, with 6 bases in between. The CDR3 DNA follows: TGTGCCAGCAGCTTAGTTTGGGAAGAGACCCAGTACTTC. Amino acids: CASSLVWEETQYF.

The chain recombines TRBV19 with TRBJ2-5; 13 nucleotides agree with TRBD2. Germline CDR1 is LNHDA and CDR2 is SQIVND (reference sequence). V shed 3 bases, J shed 2 bases, and the junction held 3 bases outside the gene matches. The CDR3 consists of 16 residues. DNA for the CDR3: TGTGCCAGTAGTATTTGGACTAGCGGGGGTCAAGAGACCCAGTACTTC. Translation: CASSIWTSGGQETQYF. The full variable domain, completed using reference TRBV19 and TRBJ2-5, is DGGITQSPKYLFRKEGQNVTLSCEQNLNHDAMYWYRQDPGQGLRLIYYSQIVNDFQKGDIAEGYSVSREKKESFPLTVTSAQKNPTAFYLCASSIWTSGGQETQYFGPGTRLLVL.

This chain uses TRBV27 with TRBJ1-5, with unresolved D. The CDR3 has 13 amino acids. The germline V and J ends were trimmed by 3 bases and 7 bases, with 10 bases remaining between them. Germline V gene lookup returns CDR1 MNHEY and CDR2 SMNVEV (reference sequence). The CDR3 spells CASSFAAWQPQHF. In nucleotides, the CDR3 is TGTGCCAGCAGTTTTGCAGCTTGGCAGCCCCAGCATTTT.

This chain joins TRBV7-3 and TRBJ1-1, with TRBD1 matching over 7 bases. From germline, CDR1 is SGHTA and CDR2 FQGTGA. This CDR3 region has 13 residues. V dropped 5 bases and J dropped 5; count of bases not matched to a gene: 5. CDR3 DNA sequence: TGTGCCAGCAGCGAGCAGGGGGGGACTGAAGCTTTCTTT. Translated: CASSEQGGTEAFF.

The chain carries TRBV10-3 and TRBJ1-5; D may be TRBD1 (5 bases). The V end lost 3 bases, the J end lost 0 bases, and 9 bases lay between the germline ends. From germline, CDR1 is ENHRY and CDR2 SYGVKD. CDR3 length: 15 residues. CDR3 bases: TGTGCCATCAGTGAAGGTCAGGGTAGCAATCAGCCCCAGCATTTT. Its protein is CAISEGQGSNQPQHF.

This clone appeared a single time. CDR3 DNA sequence: TGTGCCAGCAGCCCCGTGGGTTGGTTGGACGGAAACACCGGGGAGCTGTTTTTT. It translates to CASSPVGWLDGNTGELFF. V is TRBV7-7 and J is TRBJ2-2; no clear D. Germline values: CDR1 SSHAT, CDR2 FNYEAQ (reference sequence). The V end lost 5 bases, the J end lost 2 bases, and 21 bases lay between the germline ends. CDR3 length: 18 residues.

The chain links TRBV25-1 to TRBJ2-3; D gene unclear. Germline CDR1 and CDR2: MGHDK and SYGVNS. V was cut by 3 bases and J by 2 bases, with 9 bases left in between. The CDR3 totals 14 residues. The CDR3 DNA reads as TGTGCCAGCAGTGACCCCACAAACACAGATACGCAGTATTTT. Amino acids: CASSDPTNTDTQYF.

The chain links TRBV19 to TRBJ2-2, with D uncertain. The CDR3 is made up of 15 amino acids. Germline V CDR1 and CDR2: LNHDA, SQIVND (reference sequence). The V gene lost 3 bases and the J gene lost 4 bases, with 12 bases spanning the gap. CDR3 amino acids: CASSIFPRATGELFF. CDR3 coding DNA: TGTGCCAGTAGTATTTTCCCACGTGCCACCGGGGAGCTGTTTTTT.

V is TRBV12-3 or TRBV12-4 and J is TRBJ1-1, with D unresolved. Trimming removed 1 base at V and 7 bases at J, with 7 bases between. The CDR3 loop spans 12 amino acids. The CDR3 DNA reads as TGTGCCAGCAGTTTAGTGGAGCTTGAAGCTTTCTTT. This translates into CASSLVELEAFF.

This clone occurred a few times. V is TRBV5-3 and J is TRBJ1-4, with 7 bases identical to TRBD1. TRBV5-3 is noted as an ORF with a role that remains uncertain. Trimming cost V 0 bases and J 6 bases; bases outside gene matches: 5. The CDR3 runs 15 residues. The chain's CDR3 is CARSLGQGRYEKLFF. The DNA for the CDR3 is TGTGCCAGAAGCTTGGGACAGGGACGGTATGAAAAACTGTTTTTT.

The chain combines TRBV9 with TRBJ2-1; 15 bases align to TRBD2. The V segment lost 4 bases and the J segment 0 bases; nucleotides outside the gene matches: 8. Germline V CDR1 and CDR2: SGDLS, YYNGEE. The CDR3 loop spans 19 amino acids. The CDR3 loop is CASSPKGLAGGDSYNEQFF. As DNA, the CDR3 is TGTGCCAGCAGCCCAAAGGGACTAGCGGGGGGAGACTCCTACAATGAGCAGTTCTTC.

The V and J genes are TRBV14 and TRBJ2-1; TRBD1 matches at 7 bases. V shed 6 bases and J 4 bases; nucleotides not matched to a gene: 9. From germline, CDR1 is SGHDN and CDR2 FVKESK. CDR3 length equals 15 residues. CDR3 residues: CASRLRTGTYNEQFF. The CDR3 nucleotides are TGTGCCAGCAGGCTTAGGACAGGAACTTACAATGAGCAGTTCTTC.

The chain is built from TRBV4-2 and TRBJ1-5; no reliable D call. This CDR3 is built from 16 residues. Between the trimmed V and J ends, which lost 1 base and 9 bases, there was a span of 19 bases. The germline CDR1 and CDR2 sequences are LGHNA and YNFKEQ. CDR3 in DNA: TGTGCCAGCAGCCAAGGGTCCAACGGTGAGAAGCTGCCCCAGCATTTT. Translation gives CASSQGSNGEKLPQHF.

V gene TRBV6-2 or TRBV6-3 combines with J gene TRBJ1-1, with no clear D. V lost 7 bases and J 1 base, leaving 13 bases between the germline ends. Germline CDR1 and CDR2: MNHEY and SVGEGT. The CDR3 is made up of 14 amino acids. The CDR3 spells CASTYSQTNTEAFF. The CDR3 DNA follows: TGTGCCAGCACCTACTCCCAGACGAACACTGAAGCTTTCTTT.

This chain connects TRBV29-1 to TRBJ1-2; 7 nucleotides line up with TRBD1. Looked up from germline, CDR1 is SQVTM and CDR2 is ANQGSEA. CDR3 length: 14 residues. Losses at the gene ends were 6 bases for V and 8 bases for J; bases not matched to a gene: 15. CDR3 residues: CSVAIDRQGGGYTF. For the CDR3, the DNA is TGCAGCGTAGCCATCGATCGACAGGGCGGAGGCTACACCTTC.

CDR3 nucleotides: TGCAGTGCTAGTCGGGCCACATACGAGCAGTACTTC. Encoded protein: CSASRATYEQYF. This sequence joins TRBV20-1 and TRBJ2-7, with unresolved D. Trimming stripped 3 bases from V and 4 bases from J, with 10 bases between. Germline values: CDR1 DFQATT, CDR2 SNEGSKA (reference sequence). This CDR3 is 12 amino acids long.

This clone was detected only a few times. The V call is TRBV9, the J call TRBJ1-2; D is perhaps TRBD1 (6 bases). The CDR3 has 16 amino acids. Trimming stripped 3 bases from V and 7 bases from J, with 22 bases between. The germline V gene encodes CDR1 SGDLS and CDR2 YYNGEE. The CDR3 here is CASSEPLQGIIGGYTF. For the CDR3, the DNA is TGTGCCAGCAGCGAGCCTCTACAGGGAATTATTGGTGGCTACACCTTC.

This chain uses TRBV7-9 with TRBJ2-1; no clear D gene. Germline-derived CDR1 and CDR2 are SEHNR and FQNEAQ (reference sequence). V lost 2 bases and J lost 4, with 15 bases in between. This CDR3 region has 16 residues. Here the CDR3 reads CASSLYPRTLYNEQFF. DNA of the CDR3: TGTGCCAGCAGCTTATATCCCCGGACCCTATACAATGAGCAGTTCTTC.

The chain joins TRBV19 to TRBJ1-2; 10 bases fit TRBD1. Germline V gene data show CDR1 as LNHDA and CDR2 as SQIVND (reference sequence). The CDR3 extends over 14 amino acids. Trimming took 5 bases from V and 3 from J; bases not matched to a gene: 3. The CDR3, as DNA: TGTGCCAGTAGTGACAGGGGGCCCCACTATGGCTACACCTTC. It encodes CASSDRGPHYGYTF.

The sample holds one count of this clone. This sequence joins TRBV18 and TRBJ1-6; TRBD1 might be the D (5 bases). CDR3 size: 15 residues. Per the germline V gene, CDR1 is KGHSH and CDR2 is LQKENI. The ends were cut back, 3 bases at V and 3 bases at J, with 9 bases in the middle. This chain's CDR3 is CASSPVRDYNSPLHF. CDR3 in DNA: TGTGCCAGCTCACCCGTCAGGGACTATAATTCACCCCTCCACTTT.

V usage is TRBV5-1 and J usage is TRBJ1-1, with D unclear. Trimming cost V 0 bases and J 2 bases, with 14 bases left between them. The CDR3 contains 16 residues. Germline-derived CDR1 and CDR2 are SGHRS and YFSETQ. As DNA, the CDR3 is TGCGCCAGCAGCTTGGACACACAGATTATAAACACTGAAGCTTTCTTT. This gives the protein CASSLDTQIINTEAFF.

The chain links TRBV27 to TRBJ2-1, with 9 bases aligning to TRBD2. Germline CDR1 is MNHEY and CDR2 is SMNVEV (reference sequence). The CDR3 totals 16 residues. V lost 2 bases and J lost 6; bases outside the gene matches: 8. In DNA, the CDR3 is TGTGCCAGCAGTTTAAGATTTAGCGGGAGTATCAATGAGCAGTTCTTC. This sequence encodes CASSLRFSGSINEQFF.